These 32 T cell receptor beta chains originate from one sample sequenced in a study of cytomegalovirus exposure and HLA in healthy donors. Primers: 60 Vbeta forward and 13 Jbeta reverse. Data came from immunoSEQ multiplex PCR; TCRdb stores just in-frame clones and leaves some out. The profile shows some 55,000 clones, about four fifths of them singletons. The sequenced sample was PBMCs. The receptors originated from a middle-aged man in good health and CMV-seronegative.

The genes are TRBV19 and TRBJ2-6, with TRBD1 as a possible D gene (5 bases). The ends were cut back, 3 bases at V and 0 bases at J, with 9 bases in the middle. The germline V gene has CDR1 LNHDA and CDR2 SQIVND (reference sequence). This CDR3 is 16 amino acids long. As DNA, the CDR3 is TGTGCCAGTAGTATCTCCAGGGACTCTGGGGCCAACGTCCTGACTTTC. It translates to CASSISRDSGANVLTF.

The J gene is TRBJ2-2, the V gene TRBV18; D is ambiguous. Trimming removed 0 bases at V and 0 bases at J, with 5 bases between. This CDR3 is 15 amino acids long. Per germline, CDR1 KGHSH and CDR2 LQKENI. In DNA, the CDR3 is TGTGCCAGCTCACCACCGTTCGCGAACACCGGGGAGCTGTTTTTT. Translating gives CASSPPFANTGELFF.

The rearrangement links TRBV19 to TRBJ1-2; D call uncertain. This CDR3 contains 15 residues. V dropped 3 bases and J dropped 8 bases, with 19 bases sitting between them. CDR1 LNHDA and CDR2 SQIVND come from the germline V gene (reference sequence). CDR3 in DNA: TGTGCCAGTAGTATTGGGCAGCCCTTAACGGCCGGCTACACCTTC. Protein product: CASSIGQPLTAGYTF.

This clone is medium-sized in the sample. The V gene is TRBV7-6, the J gene TRBJ2-2; 10 nucleotides match TRBD1. The germline V gene has CDR1 SGHVS and CDR2 FNYEAQ. V lost 4 bases to trimming and J lost 8 bases; unmatched junction nucleotides: 10. This CDR3 region has 16 residues. Written as DNA, the CDR3 is TGTGCCAGCAGCTCCCGACAGGGGGCGGTTGCGGGGGAGCTGTTTTTT. It encodes CASSSRQGAVAGELFF. The entire variable domain, with the rest obtained from reference TRBV7-6 and TRBJ2-2, is as follows: GAGVSQSPRYKVTKRGQDVALRCDPISGHVSLYWYRQALGQGPEFLTYFNYEAQQDKSGLPNDRFSAERPEGSISTLTIQRTEQRDSAMYRCASSSRQGAVAGELFFGEGSRLTVL.

Comment on this clone: Other DNA sequences in the sample encode the same CDR3. V usage is TRBV5-6 and J usage is TRBJ1-2; the D is unclear. This CDR3 region has 13 residues. Germline CDR1 is SGHDT and CDR2 is YYEEEE. The V gene lost 0 bases and the J gene lost 4 bases, with 7 bases spanning the gap. Written as DNA, the CDR3 is TGTGCCAGCAGCTTGGGCGGAGTCTATGGCTACACCTTC. Amino acids: CASSLGGVYGYTF.

V is TRBV6-1 and J is TRBJ1-2; D not certain. The CDR3 spans 13 residues. Looked up from germline, CDR1 is MNHNS and CDR2 is SASEGT. V lost 2 bases and J lost 4, with 8 bases in between. The CDR3 sequence: CASSERGVYGYTF. CDR3 bases: TGTGCCAGCAGTGAACGGGGTGTCTATGGCTACACCTTC.

The rearrangement joins TRBV28 to TRBJ1-1; D unresolved. This CDR3 is built from 14 residues. CDR1 and CDR2 from the germline V gene are MDHEN and SYDVKM. The V end lost 6 bases, the J end lost 4 bases, and 15 bases lay between the germline ends. CDR3 sequence (DNA): TGTGCCAGCAGCCCCGTCGGGTTGGGCACTGAAGCTTTCTTT. Protein: CASSPVGLGTEAFF.

The genes are TRBV28 and TRBJ1-1; the D gene is possibly TRBD1 (5 bases). V shed 5 bases and J shed 5 bases, with 18 bases lying between them. Looked up from germline, CDR1 is MDHEN and CDR2 is SYDVKM. CDR3 length: 15 amino acids. The DNA of the CDR3 is TGTGCCAGCAGTCCACCCGGGAGGGCAGGGACTGAAGCTTTCTTT. It encodes CASSPPGRAGTEAFF. The variable domain in full, with the rest retrieved from reference TRBV28 and TRBJ1-1, is DVKVTQSSRYLVKRTGEKVFLECVQDMDHENMFWYRQDPGLGLRLIYFSYDVKMKEKGDIPEGYSVSREKKERFSLILESASTNQTSMYLCASSPPGRAGTEAFFGQGTRLTVV.

CDR3 sequence reads: CASSWRQSSYEQYF. DNA for the CDR3: TGTGCCAGCAGTTGGCGACAGAGCTCCTACGAGCAGTACTTC. This chain joins TRBV27 and TRBJ2-7; a weak D match, TRBD1 (5 bases). V lost 4 bases to trimming and J lost 0 bases, with 10 bases between them. Germline CDR1 and CDR2: MNHEY and SMNVEV (reference sequence). This CDR3 comprises 14 residues.

J is TRBJ2-2 and V is TRBV5-4; 7 bases align to TRBD2. Trimming removed 0 bases from V and 0 bases from J; junction bases left unmatched: 2. Looked up from germline, CDR1 is SGHNT and CDR2 is YYREEE (reference sequence). The CDR3 is 16 residues long. The CDR3 region has the DNA TGTGCCAGCAGCTTGGAGGCGGGAGCGAACACCGGGGAGCTGTTTTTT. This codes for CASSLEAGANTGELFF.

The V gene is TRBV6-6, the J gene TRBJ2-3; a possible D gene is TRBD1 (6 bases). Trimming took off 7 bases at V and 3 bases at J, with 11 bases between the two ends. CDR1 is MNHNY, CDR2 SVGAGI, per germline (reference sequence). This CDR3 is 13 amino acids long. The CDR3 is CASKFRGTDTQYF. For the CDR3, the DNA is TGTGCCAGCAAGTTTAGGGGGACAGATACGCAGTATTTT.

V and J are TRBV7-6 and TRBJ2-3; 11 nucleotides align to TRBD2. The trim removed 0 bases at V and 1 base at J, leaving 9 bases unmatched. Germline V gene sequence: CDR1 SGHVS, CDR2 FNYEAQ. CDR3 length: 19 amino acids. CDR3 loop: CASSLAIKPGLAGTDTQYF. The DNA of the CDR3 is TGTGCCAGCAGCTTAGCGATAAAACCGGGACTAGCGGGCACAGATACGCAGTATTTT.

The rearrangement links TRBV4-3 to TRBJ1-4; no reliable D call. The germline V gene has CDR1 LGHNA and CDR2 YSLEER. The germline V and J ends were trimmed by 4 bases and 8 bases, with 17 bases remaining between them. The CDR3 length is 15 residues. In nucleotides, the CDR3 is TGCGCCAGCAGCCCCGATGGGAGGGTGGACGAAAAACTGTTTTTT. Its translation is CASSPDGRVDEKLFF.

The CDR3 loop is CASSLDRTPQETQYF. CDR3 coding DNA: TGCGCCAGCAGCTTGGATAGGACACCCCAAGAGACCCAGTACTTC. This sequence joins TRBV5-1 and TRBJ2-5; maybe TRBD1 (5 bases). Trimming stripped 0 bases from V and 1 base from J, with 10 bases between. CDR3 length: 15 residues. Germline lookup yields CDR1 SGHRS and CDR2 YFSETQ.

The chain has TRBV5-4 and TRBJ2-5; possibly TRBD2 for D (6 bases). CDR3 length equals 13 residues. Looked up from germline, CDR1 is SGHNT and CDR2 is YYREEE (reference sequence). V was shortened by 0 bases and J by 5 bases, with 8 bases between the two germline ends. The CDR3 protein is CASSLGGVETQYF. The CDR3 bases are TGTGCCAGCAGCTTGGGGGGGGTGGAGACCCAGTACTTC.

The V gene is TRBV21-1, the J gene TRBJ2-7; the DNA was not used to check the table's D call, TRBD1. TRBV21-1 is a pseudogene. This CDR3 region has 16 residues. Here the CDR3 reads CASSVHRDSGPYEQYF. The DNA for the CDR3 is TGTGCCAGCAGCGTTCACAGGGATTCTGGTCCTTACGAGCAGTACTTC.

The chain recombines TRBV15 with TRBJ2-1; D may be TRBD2 (6 bases). V was pared by 1 base and J by 4 bases, with 11 bases between. This CDR3 comprises 15 residues. CDR1 is LNHNV and CDR2 is YYDKDF in the germline V gene (reference sequence). The CDR3, as DNA: TGTGCCACCAGCAGAGGGCGGGGTTCTTACAATGAGCAGTTCTTC. Translation gives CATSRGRGSYNEQFF. Full variable domain (outside the CDR3, taken from reference TRBV15 and TRBJ2-1): DAMVIQNPRYQVTQFGKPVTLSCSQTLNHNVMYWYQQKSSQAPKLLFHYYDKDFNNEADTPDNFQSRRPNTSFCFLDIRSPGLGDTAMYLCATSRGRGSYNEQFFGPGTRLTVL.

This rearrangement joins TRBV7-2 to TRBJ1-4; 7 bases agree with TRBD1. In germline, CDR1 is SGHTA, CDR2 FQGNSA. The CDR3 has 14 amino acids. Unmatched junction bases numbered 1, after V lost 4 bases and J lost 2 bases. The CDR3 sequence is CASSSTGTNEKLFF. CDR3 coding DNA: TGTGCCAGCAGCTCGACAGGGACTAATGAAAAACTGTTTTTT.

This rearrangement joins TRBV25-1 to TRBJ1-6; maybe TRBD1 (6 bases). Trimming took off 4 bases at V and 2 bases at J, with 9 bases between the two ends. Per the germline V gene, CDR1 is MGHDK and CDR2 is SYGVNS. There are 15 residues in the CDR3. The CDR3: CASSGGGAYNSPLHF. The CDR3 nucleotides are TGTGCCAGCAGTGGGGGGGGCGCCTATAATTCACCCCTCCACTTT. The full variable domain, with the rest looked up from reference TRBV25-1 and TRBJ1-6, is EADIYQTPRYLVIGTGKKITLECSQTMGHDKMYWYQQDPGMELHLIHYSYGVNSTEKGDLSSESTVSRIRTEHFPLTLESARPSHTSQYLCASSGGGAYNSPLHFGNGTRLTVT.

V gene TRBV9 combines with J gene TRBJ1-2; D gene ambiguous. The CDR3 consists of 13 residues. Germline CDR1 SGDLS, CDR2 YYNGEE. V dropped 0 bases and J dropped 2 bases, with 5 bases sitting between them. In DNA, the CDR3 is TGTGCCAGCAGCGTAGGGCAAAACTATGGCTACACCTTC. It encodes CASSVGQNYGYTF.

The chain is built from TRBV10-3 and TRBJ1-2; D unresolved. The ends were cut back, 2 bases at V and 4 bases at J, with 5 bases in the middle. This CDR3 region has 12 residues. Germline V gene lookup returns CDR1 ENHRY and CDR2 SYGVKD. CDR3 protein: CAISEGSYGYTF. For the CDR3, the DNA is TGTGCCATCAGTGAGGGTAGCTATGGCTACACCTTC.

This clone came up once. V and J are TRBV14 and TRBJ2-1, with 9 bases aligning to TRBD1. CDR1 and CDR2 (germline): SGHDN, FVKESK. This CDR3 has 15 residues. The V gene end was trimmed by 5 bases and the J gene end by 6 bases; junction bases not matched to a gene: 8. The CDR3 sequence: CASSDGTGPGNEQFF. The DNA for the CDR3 is TGTGCCAGCAGCGACGGGACAGGGCCGGGCAATGAGCAGTTCTTC.

The genes are TRBV19 and TRBJ2-1; D perhaps matches TRBD1 (6 bases). The CDR3 runs 15 residues. With 3 bases removed from V and 5 bases from J, the gap between germline ends came to 14 bases. Germline loops: CDR1 LNHDA, CDR2 SQIVND (reference sequence). The CDR3 region is CASSIFGGPHNEQFF. CDR3 bases: TGTGCCAGTAGTATTTTTGGGGGCCCTCACAATGAGCAGTTCTTC.

V is TRBV6-5 and J is TRBJ1-3; no definite D call. The CDR3 consists of 12 residues. Trimming cost V 2 bases and J 10 bases, with 9 bases left between them. Germline V gives CDR1 MNHEY, CDR2 SVGAGI. In nucleotides, the CDR3 is TGTGCCAGCAGTTACACGGGTGAGACCATATATTTT. This encodes CASSYTGETIYF.

V and J are TRBV15 and TRBJ2-3; 11 bases map to TRBD2. Trimming cost V 3 bases and J 6 bases; bases outside gene matches: 8. Germline-derived CDR1 and CDR2 are LNHNV and YYDKDF (reference sequence). The CDR3 has 16 amino acids. The CDR3 reads CATSRIAGGKGDTQYF. The CDR3 nucleotides are TGTGCCACCAGCAGGATAGCGGGGGGGAAAGGGGATACGCAGTATTTT.

The chain has TRBV27 and TRBJ2-1; D perhaps matches TRBD1 (5 bases). The CDR3 totals 13 residues. Germline V gene lookup returns CDR1 MNHEY and CDR2 SMNVEV (reference sequence). Trimming pared 1 base from V and 6 bases from J, leaving 7 bases between. The DNA of the CDR3 is TGTGCCAGCAGTTTATTAGGGGTCAATGAGCAGTTCTTC. Translated, it gives CASSLLGVNEQFF.

The genes are TRBV11-2 and TRBJ1-2, with TRBD1 matching over 10 bases. Germline V CDR1 and CDR2: SGHAT, FQNNGV. There are 17 residues in the CDR3. The V segment lost 5 bases and the J segment 6 bases; nucleotides outside the gene matches: 15. This CDR3 reads CASSIGTGALPIHGYTF. The CDR3 DNA reads TGTGCCAGCAGCATCGGGACAGGGGCCCTACCGATCCATGGCTACACCTTC.

V and J are TRBV5-5 and TRBJ2-5; D call uncertain. CDR1 is SGHKS, CDR2 YYEKEE, per germline (reference sequence). Trimming stripped 0 bases from V and 5 bases from J, with 5 bases between. This CDR3 region has 12 residues. The CDR3 here is CASSLDLETQYF. Written as DNA, the CDR3 is TGTGCCAGCAGCTTGGACTTGGAGACCCAGTACTTC. Full variable domain (rest looked up from reference TRBV5-5 and TRBJ2-5): DAGVTQSPTHLIKTRGQQVTLRCSPISGHKSVSWYQQVLGQGPQFIFQYYEKEERGRGNFPDRFSARQFPNYSSELNVNALLLGDSALYLCASSLDLETQYFGPGTRLLVL.

The chain couples TRBV29-1 to TRBJ1-1; 12 nucleotides agree with TRBD1. The V gene's germline CDR1 is SQVTM and CDR2 ANQGSEA. CDR3 length equals 14 residues. The junction had 10 bases not matched to a gene; V was cut back by 7 bases and J by 7 bases. The CDR3 here is CSGDGTGGWNEAFF. In DNA, the CDR3 is TGCAGCGGCGATGGGACAGGGGGCTGGAATGAAGCTTTCTTT.

This clone was observed at least ten times. The rearrangement joins TRBV19 to TRBJ1-2; 10 bases map to TRBD1. The germline V gene encodes CDR1 LNHDA and CDR2 SQIVND (reference sequence). Unmatched junction bases numbered 5, after V lost 7 bases and J lost 6 bases. The CDR3 is 13 residues long. The CDR3 DNA reads as TGTGCCAGTACCCCGACAGGGGGCGATGGCTACACCTTC. Translated: CASTPTGGDGYTF. The entire variable domain, with the rest obtained from reference TRBV19 and TRBJ1-2, is as follows: DGGITQSPKYLFRKEGQNVTLSCEQNLNHDAMYWYRQDPGQGLRLIYYSQIVNDFQKGDIAEGYSVSREKKESFPLTVTSAQKNPTAFYLCASTPTGGDGYTFGSGTRLTVV.

The CDR3 region is CATVGLNTEAFF. The CDR3 nucleotides are TGTGCCACCGTCGGTCTGAACACTGAAGCTTTCTTT. The J gene is TRBJ1-1, the V gene TRBV19; no clear D gene. The CDR3 spans 12 residues. V lost 10 bases, J lost 0 bases, and 9 bases lay in between. Per germline, CDR1 LNHDA and CDR2 SQIVND (reference sequence).

This chain links TRBV6-1 with TRBJ1-3; unclear D gene. Germline V gene sequence: CDR1 MNHNS, CDR2 SASEGT. Trimming removed 3 bases from V and 0 bases from J, with 12 bases in between. The CDR3 consists of 16 residues. CDR3 coding DNA: TGTGCCAGCAGTGATGTCAGGCAAAGCTCTGGAAACACCATATATTTT. It yields the protein CASSDVRQSSGNTIYF.